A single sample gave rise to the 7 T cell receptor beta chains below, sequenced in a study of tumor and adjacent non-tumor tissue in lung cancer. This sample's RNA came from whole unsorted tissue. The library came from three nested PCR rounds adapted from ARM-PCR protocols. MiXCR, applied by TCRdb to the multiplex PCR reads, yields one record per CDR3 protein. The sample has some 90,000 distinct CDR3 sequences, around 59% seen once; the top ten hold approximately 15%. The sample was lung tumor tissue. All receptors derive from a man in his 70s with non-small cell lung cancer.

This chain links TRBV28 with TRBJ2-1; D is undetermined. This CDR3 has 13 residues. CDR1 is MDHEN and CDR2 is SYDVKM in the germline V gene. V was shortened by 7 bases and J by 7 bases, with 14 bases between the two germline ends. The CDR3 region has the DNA TGTGCCAGCATTCCAAGGGTCAAGAATGAGCAGTTCTTC. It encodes CASIPRVKNEQFF.

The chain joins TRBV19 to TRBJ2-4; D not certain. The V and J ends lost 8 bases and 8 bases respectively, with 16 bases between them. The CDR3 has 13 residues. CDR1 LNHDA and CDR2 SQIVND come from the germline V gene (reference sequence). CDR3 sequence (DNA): TGTGCCAGTGGCGCAGAGCAAGGGTACATTCAGTACTTC. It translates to CASGAEQGYIQYF.

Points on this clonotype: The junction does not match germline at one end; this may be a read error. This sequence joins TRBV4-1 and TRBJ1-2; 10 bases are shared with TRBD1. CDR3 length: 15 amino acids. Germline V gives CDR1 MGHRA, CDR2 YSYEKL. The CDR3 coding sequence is TGCACCAGCAGCCAAGATCGACAGGGGGCGAGGGGCTACACCTTC. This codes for CTSSQDRQGARGYTF.

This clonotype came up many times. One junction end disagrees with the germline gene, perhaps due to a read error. Written as DNA, the CDR3 is TGTGCCGGCAGCCACCCGACAGGGACAACTGAAGCTTTCTTT. Translated, it gives CAGSHPTGTTEAFF. This rearrangement joins TRBV11-2 to TRBJ1-1, with TRBD1 matching over 7 bases. Germline CDR1 and CDR2: SGHAT and FQNNGV. The CDR3 is made up of 14 amino acids.

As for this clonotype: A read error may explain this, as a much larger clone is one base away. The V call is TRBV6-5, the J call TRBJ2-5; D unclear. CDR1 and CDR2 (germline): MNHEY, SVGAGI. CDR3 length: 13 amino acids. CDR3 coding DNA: TGTGCCAGCAGTTACGGGTCCCAAGAGACCCAGAACTTC. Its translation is CASSYGSQETQNF.

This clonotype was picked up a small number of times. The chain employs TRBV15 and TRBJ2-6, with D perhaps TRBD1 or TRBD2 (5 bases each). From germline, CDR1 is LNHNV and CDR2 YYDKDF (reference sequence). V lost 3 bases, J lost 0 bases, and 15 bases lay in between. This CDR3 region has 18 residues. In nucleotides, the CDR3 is TGTGCCACCAGCAGGAGGGCACCAGGGAGCTCTGGGGCCAACGTCCTGACTTTC. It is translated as CATSRRAPGSSGANVLTF. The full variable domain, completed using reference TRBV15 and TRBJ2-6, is DAMVIQNPRYQVTQFGKPVTLSCSQTLNHNVMYWYQQKSSQAPKLLFHYYDKDFNNEADTPDNFQSRRPNTSFCFLDIRSPGLGDTAMYLCATSRRAPGSSGANVLTFGAGSRLTVL.

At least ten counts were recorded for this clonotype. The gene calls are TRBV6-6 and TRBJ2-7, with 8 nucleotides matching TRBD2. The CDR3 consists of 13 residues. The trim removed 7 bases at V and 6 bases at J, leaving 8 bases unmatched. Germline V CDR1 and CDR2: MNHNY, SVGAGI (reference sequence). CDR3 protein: CASIGRGSGEQYF. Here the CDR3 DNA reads TGTGCCAGCATCGGGAGGGGCTCTGGCGAGCAGTACTTC.